Below, 17 T cell receptor beta chains from the same sample are listed, as sequenced in a study of control samples from healthy donors and cancer patients. Measured with immunoSEQ multiplex PCR; TCRdb has only the in-frame clones, and not every one. This sample has around 100,000 clones, with just under 95% found just once. The sequenced material came from blood. The receptor set was obtained from a human donor in good health. The donor label of this sample is uncertain.

The chain combines TRBV7-9 with TRBJ2-3; 7 bases match TRBD1. The CDR3 is made up of 16 amino acids. CDR1 is SEHNR and CDR2 is FQNEAQ in the germline V gene (reference sequence). Losses at the gene ends were 6 bases for V and 2 bases for J; bases not matched to a gene: 11. CDR3 in DNA: TGTGCCAGCAGTAACCCGGAACAGGGGATCACAGATACGCAGTATTTT. It translates to CASSNPEQGITDTQYF.

In its sample, this clone was seen many times. The DNA for the CDR3 is TGTGCCAGCTCACCCCCGGGACAGGGTAATCGAAAACTGTTTTTT. Its translation is CASSPPGQGNRKLFF. The chain recombines TRBV18 with TRBJ1-4; 9 nucleotides align to TRBD1. The CDR3 loop spans 15 amino acids. Per germline, CDR1 KGHSH and CDR2 LQKENI. The V and J ends lost 3 bases and 10 bases, in that order; junction bases with no gene match: 9.

The chain recombines TRBV29-1 with TRBJ2-5; D unclear. The germline V and J ends were trimmed by 3 bases and 6 bases, with 11 bases remaining between them. Germline V gives CDR1 SQVTM, CDR2 ANQGSEA. This CDR3 is 12 amino acids long. The CDR3 nucleotides are TGCAGCGTTGATACCACAGCGAAGACCCAGTACTTC. It specifies CSVDTTAKTQYF.

The V call is TRBV2, the J call TRBJ2-3; a possible D gene is TRBD1 (6 bases). Germline values: CDR1 SNHLY, CDR2 FYNNEI. CDR3 length equals 14 residues. V was cut by 10 bases and J by 6 bases, with 20 bases left in between. CDR3: CATRTGQITDTQYF. DNA for the CDR3: TGTGCCACCCGAACCGGACAGATAACCGATACGCAGTATTTT.

The V gene is TRBV5-1, the J gene TRBJ1-2, with D possibly being TRBD1 (5 bases). The CDR3 consists of 17 residues. Trimming left V 0 bases short and J 0 bases short, with 15 bases between. The germline CDR1 and CDR2 sequences are SGHRS and YFSETQ. CDR3 sequence (DNA): TGCGCCAGCAGCTTGGGGCTGGGGGGAGAGACTAACTATGGCTACACCTTC. Its protein is CASSLGLGGETNYGYTF.

The CDR3 bases are TGTGCCAGCTCACTACAGGGTTGGGAGGAGACCCAGTACTTC. Its translation is CASSLQGWEETQYF. The rearrangement joins TRBV18 to TRBJ2-5; tentative D call: TRBD1 (6 bases). Trimming cost V 4 bases and J 5 bases, with 14 bases left between them. This CDR3 comprises 14 residues. Germline-derived CDR1 and CDR2 are KGHSH and LQKENI.

V gene TRBV5-6 combines with J gene TRBJ2-1, with 9 bases lining up with TRBD2. Germline V gene data show CDR1 as SGHDT and CDR2 as YYEEEE. This CDR3 contains 17 residues. The V and J ends lost 2 bases and 4 bases, in that order; junction bases with no gene match: 10. CDR3 coding DNA: TGTGCCAGCAGCTTAGGAGCCAGCGGGGGGTTGTACAATGAGCAGTTCTTC. Amino acids: CASSLGASGGLYNEQFF.

The sample holds a few counts of this clone. This chain connects TRBV5-1 to TRBJ1-2; D ambiguous. Deletions cut 4 bases from V and 3 bases from J, with 16 bases between. The CDR3 spans 15 residues. Germline V gene sequence: CDR1 SGHRS, CDR2 YFSETQ. CDR3: CASSRTDRNDYGYTF. The CDR3 coding sequence is TGCGCCAGCAGCAGGACCGACCGAAACGACTATGGCTACACCTTC.

The genes are TRBV2 and TRBJ1-1, with 8 bases identical to TRBD1. With 3 bases clipped from V and 4 bases from J, the junction kept 4 bases outside the gene matches. This CDR3 is 14 amino acids long. Germline V lookup: CDR1 SNHLY, CDR2 FYNNEI. The CDR3 loop reads CASSDETGGTEAFF. The DNA for the CDR3 is TGTGCCAGCAGTGATGAAACAGGGGGCACTGAAGCTTTCTTT.

The rearrangement links TRBV19 to TRBJ2-6; D gene unclear. V lost 6 bases and J 3 bases, leaving 9 bases between the germline ends. The CDR3 covers 14 residues. Germline V gene sequence: CDR1 LNHDA, CDR2 SQIVND (reference sequence). DNA for the CDR3: TGTGCCAGTAGCGGGTCCAATGGGGCCAACGTCCTGACTTTC. Residues: CASSGSNGANVLTF. Full variable domain (missing parts from reference TRBV19 and TRBJ2-6): DGGITQSPKYLFRKEGQNVTLSCEQNLNHDAMYWYRQDPGQGLRLIYYSQIVNDFQKGDIAEGYSVSREKKESFPLTVTSAQKNPTAFYLCASSGSNGANVLTFGAGSRLTVL.

The chain is built from TRBV14 and TRBJ1-6; D is undetermined. V lost 1 base and J 8 bases, leaving 9 bases between the germline ends. The CDR3 extends over 14 amino acids. Germline assignment: CDR1 SGHDN and CDR2 FVKESK. The CDR3 protein is CASSQGPIYSPLHF. CDR3 DNA sequence: TGTGCCAGCAGCCAAGGGCCAATATATTCACCCCTCCACTTT.

The rearrangement joins TRBV9 to TRBJ2-7, with 7 bases lining up with TRBD2. The germline V gene has CDR1 SGDLS and CDR2 YYNGEE. The trim removed 4 bases at V and 2 bases at J, leaving 9 bases unmatched. This CDR3 region has 15 residues. The chain's CDR3 is CASSPPGGGAYEQYF. CDR3 sequence (DNA): TGTGCCAGCAGCCCCCCGGGGGGAGGGGCCTACGAGCAGTACTTC.

The chain joins TRBV24-1 to TRBJ1-5; possible D gene TRBD1, 6 bases. Trimming removed 4 bases from V and 2 bases from J, with 14 bases in between. This CDR3 comprises 16 residues. CDR1 is KGHDR, CDR2 SFDVKD, per germline. The CDR3 here is CATSDLTGDGNQPQHF. CDR3 in DNA: TGTGCCACCAGTGACCTGACAGGTGACGGCAATCAGCCCCAGCATTTT.

The gene calls are TRBV7-9 and TRBJ2-1, with D perhaps TRBD1 or TRBD2 (6 bases each). CDR3 length equals 15 residues. Germline lookup yields CDR1 SEHNR and CDR2 FQNEAQ (reference sequence). V dropped 5 bases and J dropped 4 bases, with 15 bases sitting between them. The CDR3 is CASSRLGGGYNEQFF. The CDR3 DNA is TGTGCCAGCAGCCGCTTGGGGGGCGGGTACAATGAGCAGTTCTTC.

The chain couples TRBV2 to TRBJ1-1; D ambiguous. Germline assignment: CDR1 SNHLY and CDR2 FYNNEI. The CDR3 contains 11 residues. Trimming pared 4 bases from V and 6 bases from J, leaving 6 bases between. Written as DNA, the CDR3 is TGTGCCAGCAGTGGGCCCGCTGAAGCTTTCTTT. Amino acids: CASSGPAEAFF.

The V and J genes are TRBV5-4 and TRBJ2-1, with TRBD2 matching over 9 bases. CDR3 length: 16 amino acids. CDR1 is SGHNT and CDR2 is YYREEE in the germline V gene (reference sequence). The J segment lost 0 bases and the V segment lost 4 bases, leaving 5 bases of the junction unmatched. CDR3: CASSLPRGGSYNEQFF. The CDR3, as DNA: TGTGCCAGCAGCCTTCCGCGGGGGGGCTCCTACAATGAGCAGTTCTTC.

The V gene is TRBV6-5, the J gene TRBJ1-5; TRBD1 might be the D (6 bases). The CDR3 has 15 amino acids. With 2 bases removed from V and 3 bases from J, the gap between germline ends came to 11 bases. CDR1 and CDR2 (germline): MNHEY, SVGAGI. DNA for the CDR3: TGTGCCAGCAGTTACAGGGGGGGGGCCAATCAGCCCCAGCATTTT. This gives the protein CASSYRGGANQPQHF.